The present T cell receptor (beta chain) was sequenced within a study of cytomegalovirus exposure and HLA in healthy donors. As to this clone: Its antigen remains unidentified. The same CDR3 is also encoded by other DNA sequences in this sample.

The CDR3 has 14 amino acids. CDR1 and CDR2 from the germline V gene are SGHTA and FQGNSA. V was clipped by 1 base and J by 5 bases; unmatched bases: 2. Study-level points and caveats: TCR beta V segments were, for the most part, productive about 87% or about 30% of the time in an earlier analysis.

With 60 Vbeta and 13 Jbeta primers, the PCR was carried out. The protocol was immunoSEQ multiplex PCR, while the TCRdb copy is restricted to in-frame clones and leaves out a portion. Here the sample spans about 120,000 clones, around 80% being singletons. The receptor comes from a woman aged 40 to 49 in good health and CMV-seropositive. The J gene is TRBJ1-1, the V gene TRBV7-2; 9 nucleotides align to TRBD1. Material for sequencing was PBMCs. The CDR3 bases are TGTGCCAGCAGCTTAGTCGACAGGGGGACTGAAGCTTTCTTT. Amino acid sequence: CASSLVDRGTEAFF.